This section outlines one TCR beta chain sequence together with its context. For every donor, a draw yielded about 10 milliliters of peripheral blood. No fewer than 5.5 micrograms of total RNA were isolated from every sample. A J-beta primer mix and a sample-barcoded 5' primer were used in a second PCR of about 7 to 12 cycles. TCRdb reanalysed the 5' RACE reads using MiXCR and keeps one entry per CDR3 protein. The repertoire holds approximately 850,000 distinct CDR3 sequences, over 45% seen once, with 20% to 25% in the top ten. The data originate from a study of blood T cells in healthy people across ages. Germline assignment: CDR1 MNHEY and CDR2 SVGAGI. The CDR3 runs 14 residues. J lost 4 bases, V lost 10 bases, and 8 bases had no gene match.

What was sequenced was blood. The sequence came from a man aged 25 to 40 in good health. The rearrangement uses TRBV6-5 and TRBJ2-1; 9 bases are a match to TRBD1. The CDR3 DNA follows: TGTGCCACTCTGCCGGGACAGGGATACAATGAGCAGTTCTTC. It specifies CATLPGQGYNEQFF.